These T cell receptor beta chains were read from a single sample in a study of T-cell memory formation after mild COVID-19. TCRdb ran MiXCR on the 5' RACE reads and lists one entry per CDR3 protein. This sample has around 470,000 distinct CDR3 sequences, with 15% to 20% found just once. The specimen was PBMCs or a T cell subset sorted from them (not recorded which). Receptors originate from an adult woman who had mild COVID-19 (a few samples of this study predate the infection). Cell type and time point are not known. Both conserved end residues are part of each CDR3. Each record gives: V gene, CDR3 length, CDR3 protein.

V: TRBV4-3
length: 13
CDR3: CASSPDTYSPLHF

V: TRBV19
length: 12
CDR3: CASSNRGTEAFF

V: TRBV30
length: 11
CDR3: CAWSVMNEQFF

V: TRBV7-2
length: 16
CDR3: CASSLGLAGGSYEQYF

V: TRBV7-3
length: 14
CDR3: CASSLTLGSNEQFF

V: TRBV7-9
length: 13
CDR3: CASSLEGTYGYTF

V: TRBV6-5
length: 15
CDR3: CASSPRTVAKNIQYF

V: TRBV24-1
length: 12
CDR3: CATSGGRGKAFF

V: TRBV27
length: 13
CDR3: CASLPGGTDTQYF

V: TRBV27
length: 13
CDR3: CASSFKGPDTQYF

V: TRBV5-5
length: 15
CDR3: CASSLTWQFNQPQHF

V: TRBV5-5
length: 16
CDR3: CASSLRPGGLLEGLTF

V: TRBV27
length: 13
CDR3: CASRPIDRAGYTF

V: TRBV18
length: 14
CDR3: CASSPTSMNTEAFF

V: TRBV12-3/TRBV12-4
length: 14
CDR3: CASSSGTARDGYTF

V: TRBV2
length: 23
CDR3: CASSGYSLHRRESREGTRNEQFF

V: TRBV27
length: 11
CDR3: CASSWVFEQYF

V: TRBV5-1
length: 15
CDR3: CASSLVASGTYEQYF

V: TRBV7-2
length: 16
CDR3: CASSFSSGNSYNEQFF

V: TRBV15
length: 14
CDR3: CATSRDPGGSPLHF

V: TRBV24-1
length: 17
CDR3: CATSGYGTSGARETQYF

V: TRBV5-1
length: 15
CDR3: CASSSLGGGNTEAFF

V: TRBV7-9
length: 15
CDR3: CASSLEGRSNEKLFF

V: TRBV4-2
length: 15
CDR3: CASSQDGDRGQPQHF

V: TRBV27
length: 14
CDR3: CASSPKGRSYEQYF

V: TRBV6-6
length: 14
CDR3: CASNTGTGGYEQYF

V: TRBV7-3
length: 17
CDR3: CASSAGLAGRAYNEQFF

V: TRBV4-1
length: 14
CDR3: CASSQAGQAYEQFF

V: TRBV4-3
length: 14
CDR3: CASSQGWREIEQFF

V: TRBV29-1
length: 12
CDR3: CSVEAGGYGYTF

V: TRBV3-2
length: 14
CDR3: CASSQLRGTSPLHF

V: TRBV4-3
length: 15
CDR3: CASSQDGGRRHEQFF

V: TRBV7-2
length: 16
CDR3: CASSSEEGPDEYGYTF

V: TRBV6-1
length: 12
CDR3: CASSRGRGELFF

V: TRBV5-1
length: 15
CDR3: CASSSGQETNNEQFF

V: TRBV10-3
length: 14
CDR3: CAISEAAAPYEQYF

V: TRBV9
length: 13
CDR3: CASSVLVGGEQYF

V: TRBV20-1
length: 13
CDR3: CSARESSYTEAFF

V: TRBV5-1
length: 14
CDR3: CASGPSGSQETQYF

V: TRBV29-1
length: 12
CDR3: CSGRGRGGELFF

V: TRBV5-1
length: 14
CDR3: CASSWGQGDYEQYF